This is a list of T cell receptor beta chains from one sample in a study of T cell responses to AZD1222 COVID-19 vaccine. TCRdb's table, derived via immunoSEQ multiplex PCR, lists solely in-frame clones and lacks some. The table shows some 96,000 clones, with just under 90% occurring only once. Specimen: peripheral blood, collected on day 0 of AZD1222 vaccination. The receptors shown here come from an adult in good health. Both conserved end residues are part of each CDR3. A D gene is named only where the DNA matches it firmly. Size values are once, few and many counts, or a class for expanded clones, and some rows have none.

.	.	TRBV6-5	TRBJ2-5	CASIGWVQETQYF
TRBD2	once	TRBV19	TRBJ2-1	CASSIEFSGSNEQFF
TRBD1	.	TRBV5-1	TRBJ2-7	CATRGNSYEQYF
TRBD1	once	TRBV30	TRBJ1-6	CAWDRDSTVSPLHF
.	.	TRBV3-1/TRBV3-2	TRBJ2-7	CASSQGLAYEQYF
.	.	TRBV6-5	TRBJ1-1	CASSYSPGDTEAFF
TRBD2	.	TRBV2	TRBJ2-7	CASSQAGGTSGRYEQYF
TRBD2	.	TRBV9	TRBJ2-1	CASSVGAGVKNEQFF
TRBD1	.	TRBV5-5	TRBJ1-2	CASSLERDRNRRTF
TRBD1	.	TRBV6-2/TRBV6-3	TRBJ1-5	CASSYSTGSGNQPQHF
.	.	TRBV12-3/TRBV12-4	TRBJ1-1	CASGLRGPEAFF
.	.	TRBV7-3	TRBJ2-3	CASSLTTSQAALHTQYF
.	.	TRBV5-5	TRBJ1-5	CASSLVYPNQPQHF
.	.	TRBV3-1/TRBV3-2	TRBJ2-5	CASSNQETQYF
.	.	TRBV21-1	TRBJ2-2	CASTSGVLHQNTGELFF
.	.	TRBV12-5	TRBJ2-6	CASGQEAFRSGANVLTF
.	few	TRBV28	TRBJ1-2	CASSGGPGGDGYTF
.	.	TRBV2	TRBJ1-2	CASTGGVADLGRYGYTF
.	.	TRBV4-1	TRBJ2-7	CASSQDPWPSYEQYF
.	.	TRBV28	TRBJ2-1	CASSFRFNEQFF
TRBD2	.	TRBV13	TRBJ2-7	CASSFREGREQYF
.	.	TRBV27	TRBJ2-7	CASSLSRLLGEQYF
TRBD1	.	TRBV6-6	TRBJ1-2	CASSLRRGLEYGYTF
.	few	TRBV30	TRBJ1-2	CAWSVNRITRGYTF
TRBD1	.	TRBV5-1	TRBJ1-5	CASSLVTGNRQPQHF
TRBD1	.	TRBV6-1	TRBJ1-5	CASSRGSTEPQHF
.	.	TRBV7-9	TRBJ2-5	CASSLVGVRETQYF
.	.	TRBV15	TRBJ1-4	CATSRHVGVNEKLFF
TRBD1	.	TRBV27	TRBJ2-7	CASSFKGQGRSRDYEQYF
.	.	TRBV10-2	TRBJ1-2	CASSVEGVHGYTF
.	many	TRBV3-1/TRBV3-2	TRBJ2-7	CASSPLLSESYEQYF
.	.	TRBV6-5	TRBJ1-1	CAAVGGETEAFF
.	.	TRBV24-1	TRBJ1-1	CATKRSRNTEAFF
.	.	TRBV19	TRBJ2-7	CASRGQGDEQYF
.	.	TRBV7-2	TRBJ2-3	CASSPYTDTQYF
.	.	TRBV3-1/TRBV3-2	TRBJ1-6	CASSRKTAPANGSPLHF
.	.	TRBV5-4	TRBJ2-6	CASSSTPGNVLTF
.	.	TRBV14	TRBJ1-1	CASSRSSAGREAFF
TRBD1	.	TRBV5-1	TRBJ1-1	CASSLVGQGAYTEAFF
.	.	TRBV12-3/TRBV12-4	TRBJ2-5	CASSQEIVGTQYF
TRBD1	.	TRBV7-9	TRBJ1-2	CASSRDSLTGYTF
.	.	TRBV24-1	TRBJ2-2	CATSEGVTATGELFF
TRBD1	.	TRBV12-3/TRBV12-4	TRBJ1-2	CASSPGTGFGYTF
.	.	TRBV28	TRBJ2-3	CASSFTRGLTDTQYF
.	many	TRBV6-5	TRBJ2-3	CASSYYRERTDTQYF
.	.	TRBV12-3/TRBV12-4	TRBJ2-2	CANIRGTGELFF
.	.	TRBV9	TRBJ1-6	CASSVRAEGSPLHF
.	once	TRBV4-1	TRBJ1-5	CASSQGQSIQPQHF
TRBD2	.	TRBV24-1	TRBJ2-1	CATSAPGGVQNEQFF
.	.	TRBV3-1/TRBV3-2	TRBJ1-4	CASSQEWGEKLFF